One sample yielded the 20 T cell receptor beta chains listed below, sequenced in a study of CD4+ T cells in melanoma. This table comes from immunoSEQ multiplex PCR, and its TCRdb copy is limited to in-frame clones, with some not included. The sample shows about 120,000 clones, around 92% of them seen only once. Sequencing was carried out using peripheral blood. These receptors were collected from a human donor with melanoma.

This chain uses TRBV4-2 with TRBJ2-1; 12 bases map to TRBD2. After removal of 3 bases from V and 6 bases from J, the junction contained 9 bases not matched to a gene. The CDR3 sequence is 17 residues long. From germline, CDR1 is LGHNA and CDR2 YNFKEQ. The CDR3 protein is CASSHQSLAGGRNEQFF. CDR3 in DNA: TGTGCCAGCAGCCATCAAAGTCTAGCGGGAGGGCGCAATGAGCAGTTCTTC.

This chain links TRBV9 with TRBJ1-1, with 12 bases aligning to TRBD1. The V gene's germline CDR1 is SGDLS and CDR2 YYNGEE. The CDR3 totals 18 residues. V gave up 2 bases and J gave up 4 bases; unmatched junction bases: 12. CDR3 region: CASSVSSGQGAQSTEAFF. CDR3 coding DNA: TGTGCCAGCAGCGTGTCATCGGGACAGGGGGCGCAGAGCACTGAAGCTTTCTTT.

The chain employs TRBV5-1 and TRBJ2-4, with 9 bases identical to TRBD2. Unmatched junction bases numbered 8, after V lost 4 bases and J lost 6 bases. Looked up from germline, CDR1 is SGHRS and CDR2 is YFSETQ. The CDR3 contains 15 residues. The CDR3 region is CASSGQGLAGNIQYF. CDR3 bases: TGCGCCAGCAGCGGTCAGGGACTAGCTGGAAACATTCAGTACTTC. The complete variable domain, with remaining parts taken from reference TRBV5-1 and TRBJ2-4, reads KAGVTQTPRYLIKTRGQQVTLSCSPISGHRSVSWYQQTPGQGLQFLFEYFSETQRNKGNFPGRFSGRQFSNSRSEMNVSTLELGDSALYLCASSGQGLAGNIQYFGAGTRLSVL.

The J gene is TRBJ2-7, the V gene TRBV5-6, with D uncertain. The CDR3 is 13 amino acids. V lost 0 bases, J lost 2 bases, and 6 bases lay in between. Germline V CDR1 and CDR2: SGHDT, YYEEEE. For the CDR3, the DNA is TGTGCCAGCAGCTTGGCTTACACCTACGAGCAGTACTTC. This gives the protein CASSLAYTYEQYF.

The chain employs TRBV5-1 and TRBJ1-4; TRBD1 agrees at 9 bases. CDR3 length: 14 amino acids. In germline, CDR1 is SGHRS, CDR2 YFSETQ. V lost 2 bases to trimming and J lost 5 bases; unmatched junction nucleotides: 1. The CDR3: CASSFDRGNEKLFF. DNA for the CDR3: TGCGCCAGCAGCTTCGACAGGGGGAATGAAAAACTGTTTTTT.

The gene calls are TRBV18 and TRBJ1-1; tentative D call: TRBD1 (5 bases). Germline CDR1 is KGHSH and CDR2 is LQKENI. V dropped 2 bases and J dropped 6 bases, with 10 bases sitting between them. CDR3 length: 13 amino acids. CDR3 DNA sequence: TGTGCCAGCTCACCATCAGGGTACTCTGAAGCTTTCTTT. Protein sequence: CASSPSGYSEAFF. The full variable domain, with the rest looked up from reference TRBV18 and TRBJ1-1, is NAGVMQNPRHLVRRRGQEARLRCSPMKGHSHVYWYRQLPEEGLKFMVYLQKENIIDESGMPKERFSAEFPKEGPSILRIQQVVRGDSAAYFCASSPSGYSEAFFGQGTRLTVV.

V and J are TRBV7-3 and TRBJ2-3, with 13 bases lining up with TRBD2. Germline values: CDR1 SGHTA, CDR2 FQGTGA. The junction had 1 base not matched to a gene; V was cut back by 4 bases and J by 3 bases. The CDR3 is 15 residues long. CDR3 region: CASSSGLAGTDTQYF. The CDR3 nucleotides are TGTGCCAGCAGCTCGGGACTAGCGGGAACAGATACGCAGTATTTT.

The chain uses TRBV11-1 and TRBJ1-2, with D possibly TRBD1 on 6 matching bases. V gave up 3 bases and J gave up 5 bases, with 22 bases separating them. Germline assignment: CDR1 SGHAT and CDR2 FQDESV (reference sequence). This CDR3 has 17 amino acids. The CDR3 sequence: CASSFLTEQGDRYGYTF. The CDR3 nucleotides read TGTGCCAGCAGCTTTCTCACTGAACAGGGAGATCGTTATGGCTACACCTTC.

The table lists this clone with a few counts. The CDR3 sequence: CASPPFNQPQHF. CDR3 coding DNA: TGTGCCAGCCCCCCCTTCAATCAGCCCCAGCATTTT. This chain uses TRBV7-7 with TRBJ1-5; no reliable D call. The germline V gene has CDR1 SSHAT and CDR2 FNYEAQ (reference sequence). The CDR3 is 12 amino acids. V was trimmed by 8 bases and J by 3 bases, leaving 8 bases between them.

CDR3: CASSYPSRGEQYF. CDR3 DNA: TGTGCCAGCAGTTACCCCAGTCGGGGAGAGCAGTACTTC. The rearrangement links TRBV6-5 to TRBJ2-7; tentative D call: TRBD2 (5 bases). The CDR3 has 13 residues. Trimming removed 2 bases from V and 7 bases from J, with 12 bases in between. Germline V gene lookup returns CDR1 MNHEY and CDR2 SVGAGI.

V is TRBV2 and J is TRBJ1-1, with TRBD1 identical over 9 bases. Germline V lookup: CDR1 SNHLY, CDR2 FYNNEI. The CDR3 is 14 amino acids. V trimming: 4 bases; J trimming: 8 bases; junction bases outside the gene matches: 8. In nucleotides, the CDR3 is TGTGCCAGCAGTGGGGACAGGGTGACTTGGGAAGCTTTCTTT. Protein: CASSGDRVTWEAFF.

The chain employs TRBV5-1 and TRBJ2-7, with 8 bases that match TRBD1. The germline gives CDR1 SGHRS, CDR2 YFSETQ. The CDR3 length is 14 residues. The V and J ends lost 4 bases and 2 bases, in that order; junction bases with no gene match: 5. The CDR3 DNA is TGCGCCAGCAGCGGCGGACAGGGAGCCTACGAGCAGTACTTC. Translation: CASSGGQGAYEQYF.

This chain uses TRBV5-5 with TRBJ1-3, with D unclear. The CDR3 runs 14 residues. Germline assignment: CDR1 SGHKS and CDR2 YYEKEE (reference sequence). V was shortened by 0 bases and J by 2 bases, with 6 bases between the two germline ends. CDR3 sequence (DNA): TGTGCCAGCAGCTTGGCTGGGGCTGGAAACACCATATATTTT. Its translation: CASSLAGAGNTIYF. The full variable domain, rest sourced from reference TRBV5-5 and TRBJ1-3, is DAGVTQSPTHLIKTRGQQVTLRCSPISGHKSVSWYQQVLGQGPQFIFQYYEKEERGRGNFPDRFSARQFPNYSSELNVNALLLGDSALYLCASSLAGAGNTIYFGEGSWLTVV.

The chain carries TRBV27 and TRBJ2-5; tentative D call: TRBD2 (5 bases). This CDR3 region has 13 residues. CDR1 MNHEY and CDR2 SMNVEV come from the germline V gene (reference sequence). V lost 3 bases, J lost 3 bases, and 8 bases lay in between. CDR3 residues: CASSLSGKETQYF. DNA for the CDR3: TGTGCCAGCAGTTTGTCGGGAAAAGAGACCCAGTACTTC.

V is TRBV6-5 and J is TRBJ1-1, with a weak D call TRBD1 (6 bases). CDR1 MNHEY and CDR2 SVGAGI come from the germline V gene. V lost 5 bases and J 8 bases, leaving 15 bases between the germline ends. The CDR3 consists of 13 residues. CDR3 DNA: TGTGCCAGCAGTCCTCGGACAGATAGCGAAGCTTTCTTT. Translation: CASSPRTDSEAFF.

The genes are TRBV11-3 and TRBJ2-2; D could derive from TRBD1 or TRBD2 (5 bases each). The CDR3 covers 13 residues. Looked up from germline, CDR1 is SGHNT and CDR2 is YENEEA. Trimming took off 3 bases at V and 4 bases at J, with 6 bases between the two ends. The CDR3 nucleotides are TGTGCCAGCAGCTTTGGGACCACCGGGGAGCTGTTTTTT. Translated: CASSFGTTGELFF.

The genes are TRBV27 and TRBJ2-1; D not certain. CDR1 and CDR2 from the germline V gene are MNHEY and SMNVEV (reference sequence). The CDR3 totals 14 residues. Trimming removed 3 bases from V and 2 bases from J, with 8 bases in between. The CDR3 DNA is TGTGCCAGCAGTTTCGAACAGCCCTACAATGAGCAGTTCTTC. It is translated as CASSFEQPYNEQFF.

This chain connects TRBV5-1 to TRBJ1-5; possible D gene TRBD1, 6 bases. The CDR3 is 17 amino acids. The germline V gene encodes CDR1 SGHRS and CDR2 YFSETQ. V was shortened by 0 bases and J by 0 bases, with 13 bases between the two germline ends. The CDR3 nucleotides read TGCGCCAGCAGCTTGGGCCCAGGGGCCGATAGCAATCAGCCCCAGCATTTT. Translation gives CASSLGPGADSNQPQHF.

V is TRBV5-1 and J is TRBJ1-5, with D unresolved. CDR3 length: 15 residues. Trimming pared 0 bases from V and 2 bases from J, leaving 9 bases between. Germline CDR1 SGHRS, CDR2 YFSETQ. CDR3 in DNA: TGCGCCAGCAGCTTGGACACCTCTGGCAATCAGCCCCAGCATTTT. It translates to CASSLDTSGNQPQHF.

The chain uses TRBV28 and TRBJ2-7, with TRBD2 identical over 8 bases. CDR3 length equals 16 residues. With V trimmed by 3 bases and J by 3 bases, 10 bases remained unmatched. CDR1 and CDR2 (germline): MDHEN, SYDVKM. CDR3 coding DNA: TGTGCCAGCAGTTTCCCATTAGCGGGACCTTTCTACGAGCAGTACTTC. It translates to CASSFPLAGPFYEQYF.